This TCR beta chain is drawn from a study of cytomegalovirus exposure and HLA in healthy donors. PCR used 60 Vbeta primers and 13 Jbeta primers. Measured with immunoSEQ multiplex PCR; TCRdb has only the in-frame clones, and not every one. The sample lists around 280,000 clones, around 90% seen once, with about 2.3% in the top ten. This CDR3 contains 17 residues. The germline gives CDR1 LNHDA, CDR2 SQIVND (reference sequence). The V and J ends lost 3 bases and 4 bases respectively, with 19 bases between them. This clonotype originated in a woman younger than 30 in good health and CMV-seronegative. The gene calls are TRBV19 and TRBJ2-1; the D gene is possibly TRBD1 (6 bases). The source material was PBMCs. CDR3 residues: CASSMDRAWGPYNEQFF. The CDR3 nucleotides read TGTGCCAGTAGTATGGACAGAGCATGGGGGCCGTACAATGAGCAGTTCTTC.